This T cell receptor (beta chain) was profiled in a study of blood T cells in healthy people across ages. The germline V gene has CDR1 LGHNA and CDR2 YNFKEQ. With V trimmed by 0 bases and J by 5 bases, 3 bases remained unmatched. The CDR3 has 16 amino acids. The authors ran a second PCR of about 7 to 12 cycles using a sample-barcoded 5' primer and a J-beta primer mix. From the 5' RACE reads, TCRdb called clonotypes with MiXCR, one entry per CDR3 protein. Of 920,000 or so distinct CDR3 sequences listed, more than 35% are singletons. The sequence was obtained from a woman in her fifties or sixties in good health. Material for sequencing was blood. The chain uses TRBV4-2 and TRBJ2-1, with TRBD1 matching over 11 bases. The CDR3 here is CASSQDRDRGNNEQFF. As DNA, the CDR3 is TGTGCCAGCAGCCAAGATAGGGACAGGGGGAACAATGAGCAGTTCTTC.